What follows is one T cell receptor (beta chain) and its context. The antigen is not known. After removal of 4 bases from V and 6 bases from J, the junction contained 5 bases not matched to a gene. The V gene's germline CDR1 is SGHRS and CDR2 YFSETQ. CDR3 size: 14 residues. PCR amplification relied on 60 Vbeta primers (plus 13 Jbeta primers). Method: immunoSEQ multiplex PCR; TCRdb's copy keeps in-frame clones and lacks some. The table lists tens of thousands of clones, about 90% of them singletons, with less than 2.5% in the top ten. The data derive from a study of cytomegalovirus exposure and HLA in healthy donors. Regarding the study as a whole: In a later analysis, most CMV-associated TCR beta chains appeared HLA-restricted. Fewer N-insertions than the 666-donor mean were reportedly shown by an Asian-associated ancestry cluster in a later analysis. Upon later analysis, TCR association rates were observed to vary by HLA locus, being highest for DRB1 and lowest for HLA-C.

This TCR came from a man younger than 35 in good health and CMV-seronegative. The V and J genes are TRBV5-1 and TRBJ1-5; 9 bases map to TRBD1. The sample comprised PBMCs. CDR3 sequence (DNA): TGCGCCAGCAGCCCGGGACAGGGCAGTCAGCCCCAGCATTTT. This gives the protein CASSPGQGSQPQHF. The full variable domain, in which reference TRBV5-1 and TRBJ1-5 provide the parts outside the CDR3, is KAGVTQTPRYLIKTRGQQVTLSCSPISGHRSVSWYQQTPGQGLQFLFEYFSETQRNKGNFPGRFSGRQFSNSRSEMNVSTLELGDSALYLCASSPGQGSQPQHFGDGTRLSIL.